Following are 32 T cell receptor beta chains from one sample sequenced in a study of blood T cell repertoires in COVID-19. TCRdb's copy holds only in-frame clones and misses some; the assay was immunoSEQ multiplex PCR. The repertoire has 150,000 to 200,000 clones, roughly 80% of them found once; the top ten carry approximately 12%. The sample taken for sequencing was peripheral blood. The receptors shown here come from a woman of 80 years or more with COVID-19, enrolled during active disease.

The gene calls are TRBV7-6 and TRBJ2-1; D may be TRBD1 (6 bases). CDR3 size: 16 residues. The germline V gene has CDR1 SGHVS and CDR2 FNYEAQ. Between the trimmed V and J ends, which lost 5 bases and 1 base, there was a span of 15 bases. CDR3 DNA: TGTGCCAGCAGCCCTCCCGGCAGGGGATCCTACAATGAGCAGTTCTTC. Amino acids: CASSPPGRGSYNEQFF. The full variable domain, in which reference TRBV7-6 and TRBJ2-1 provide the parts outside the CDR3, is GAGVSQSPRYKVTKRGQDVALRCDPISGHVSLYWYRQALGQGPEFLTYFNYEAQQDKSGLPNDRFSAERPEGSISTLTIQRTEQRDSAMYRCASSPPGRGSYNEQFFGPGTRLTVL.

This chain connects TRBV5-5 to TRBJ1-1; D not certain. This CDR3 contains 11 residues. V was shortened by 0 bases and J by 7 bases, with 4 bases between the two germline ends. In germline, CDR1 is SGHKS, CDR2 YYEKEE (reference sequence). The CDR3: CASSLDGEAFF. The CDR3 bases are TGTGCCAGCAGCTTGGACGGTGAAGCTTTCTTT.

This clone was counted only a few times. V is TRBV3-1 (or the pseudogene TRBV3-2) and J is TRBJ2-2, with 7 bases identical to TRBD2. The CDR3 extends over 17 amino acids. J was trimmed by 4 bases and V by 0 bases; bases with no gene match: 8. The germline V gene encodes CDR1 LGHDT and CDR2 YNNKEL (reference sequence). The CDR3 nucleotides read TGTGCCAGCAGCCAAGACTTCGGGGGAGGGAGCACCGGGGAGCTGTTTTTT. Protein product: CASSQDFGGGSTGELFF.

V gene TRBV2 combines with J gene TRBJ1-2, with a possible D match to TRBD1 (6 bases). The V gene's germline CDR1 is SNHLY and CDR2 FYNNEI. This CDR3 comprises 12 residues. Trimming removed 5 bases at V and 4 bases at J, with 8 bases between. As DNA, the CDR3 is TGTGCCAGCAGTCGGGACACCTATGGCTACACCTTC. Its translation is CASSRDTYGYTF.

This chain uses TRBV4-2 with TRBJ1-2; TRBD1 is a possible D gene (6 bases). V was trimmed by 4 bases and J by 5 bases, leaving 11 bases between them. The CDR3 is 13 residues long. The V gene's germline CDR1 is LGHNA and CDR2 YNFKEQ. The DNA for the CDR3 is TGTGCCAGCAGCCCCGGGACATTTTATGGCTACACCTTC. This encodes CASSPGTFYGYTF.

Worth noting for this clone: Other DNA sequences in this sample translate to the same CDR3. The chain couples TRBV24-1 to TRBJ2-2; TRBD1 matches 8 bases. The germline V gene encodes CDR1 KGHDR and CDR2 SFDVKD. The CDR3 is 15 amino acids. The junction had 3 bases not matched to a gene; V was cut back by 3 bases and J by 4 bases. The CDR3 loop reads CATSDPGQATGELFF. The CDR3 coding sequence is TGTGCCACCAGTGATCCGGGACAGGCCACCGGGGAGCTGTTTTTT.

This chain uses TRBV7-7 with TRBJ2-2; weak D call: TRBD2 (5 bases). Germline V gene data show CDR1 as SSHAT and CDR2 as FNYEAQ (reference sequence). The CDR3 consists of 15 residues. Deletions cut 1 base from V and 3 bases from J, with 9 bases between. The CDR3 loop is CASSLESGYTGELFF. CDR3 nucleotides: TGTGCCAGCAGCTTAGAATCGGGGTACACCGGGGAGCTGTTTTTT.

The chain carries TRBV28 and TRBJ2-7, with 7 bases identical to TRBD2. This CDR3 has 14 amino acids. V was pared by 6 bases and J by 3 bases, with 8 bases of the junction left unmatched. Germline V CDR1 and CDR2: MDHEN, SYDVKM. This CDR3 reads CASSYSGAHYEQYF. CDR3 in DNA: TGTGCCAGCAGCTACAGCGGGGCCCACTACGAGCAGTACTTC. Looking up the rest from reference TRBV28 and TRBJ2-7 gives the full variable domain: DVKVTQSSRYLVKRTGEKVFLECVQDMDHENMFWYRQDPGLGLRLIYFSYDVKMKEKGDIPEGYSVSREKKERFSLILESASTNQTSMYLCASSYSGAHYEQYFGPGTRLTVT.

This CDR3 reads CASRTTGRSYEQYF. For the CDR3, the DNA is TGTGCCAGCAGAACGACAGGGCGTTCCTACGAGCAGTACTTC. The chain uses TRBV11-2 and TRBJ2-7; TRBD1 agrees at 7 bases. The CDR3 has 14 amino acids. The J segment lost 1 base and the V segment lost 6 bases, leaving 6 bases of the junction unmatched. Looked up from germline, CDR1 is SGHAT and CDR2 is FQNNGV.

V usage is TRBV30 and J usage is TRBJ2-2; 11 bases are a match to TRBD2. Per the germline V gene, CDR1 is GTSNPN and CDR2 is SVGIG (reference sequence). The length of the CDR3 is 14 residues. J was trimmed by 5 bases and V by 7 bases; bases with no gene match: 6. The CDR3 DNA reads TGTGCCTCAGGACTAGCGGGTAGGACCGGGGAGCTGTTTTTT. Translating it yields CASGLAGRTGELFF.

The chain is built from TRBV5-1 and TRBJ2-1, with 11 nucleotides matching TRBD2. The CDR3 is made up of 14 amino acids. V dropped 3 bases and J dropped 8; count of bases not matched to a gene: 4. CDR1 SGHRS and CDR2 YFSETQ come from the germline V gene. Here the CDR3 DNA reads TGCGCCAGCAGCTACTCTAGCGGGAGGTATGAGCAGTTCTTC. Amino acids: CASSYSSGRYEQFF.

V gene TRBV7-9 combines with J gene TRBJ2-3; D not certain. The V end lost 5 bases, the J end lost 4 bases, and 7 bases lay between the germline ends. Germline V gene sequence: CDR1 SEHNR, CDR2 FQNEAQ (reference sequence). The CDR3 extends over 12 amino acids. The DNA for the CDR3 is TGTGCCAGCAGCCCACACGCAGATACGCAGTATTTT. It yields the protein CASSPHADTQYF. The full variable domain, rest sourced from reference TRBV7-9 and TRBJ2-3, is DTGVSQNPRHKITKRGQNVTFRCDPISEHNRLYWYRQTLGQGPEFLTYFQNEAQLEKSRLLSDRFSAERPKGSFSTLEIQRTEQGDSAMYLCASSPHADTQYFGPGTRLTVL.

The CDR3 nucleotides are TGTGCCAGCAGGCCAGGACTAGCCTACGAGCAGTACTTC. It encodes CASRPGLAYEQYF. The chain combines TRBV12-3 or TRBV12-4 with TRBJ2-7, with 7 nucleotides matching TRBD2. J was trimmed by 2 bases and V by 6 bases; bases with no gene match: 4. The CDR3 is 13 residues long.

The V gene is TRBV7-3, the J gene TRBJ2-1, with 8 bases identical to TRBD2. V was pared by 5 bases and J by 4 bases, with 7 bases of the junction left unmatched. Germline CDR1 SGHTA, CDR2 FQGTGA. CDR3 length equals 15 residues. The CDR3 loop reads CASSAVRGGYNEQFF. CDR3 nucleotides: TGTGCCAGCAGCGCCGTACGGGGGGGATACAATGAGCAGTTCTTC.

V and J are TRBV2 and TRBJ2-2; TRBD2 matches 15 bases. J was trimmed by 7 bases and V by 5 bases; bases with no gene match: 5. The CDR3 spans 16 residues. In germline, CDR1 is SNHLY, CDR2 FYNNEI. The CDR3 DNA reads as TGTGCCAGCAGTCGGACTAGCGGGAGGGCCGGCGGGGAGCTGTTTTTT. Its translation is CASSRTSGRAGGELFF.

This chain connects TRBV15 to TRBJ1-1, with D perhaps matching TRBD1 (5 bases). The ends were cut back, 3 bases at V and 5 bases at J, with 13 bases in the middle. This CDR3 contains 14 residues. From germline, CDR1 is LNHNV and CDR2 YYDKDF (reference sequence). Here the CDR3 reads CATSRRTLNTEAFF. CDR3 DNA sequence: TGTGCCACCAGCAGGAGGACATTAAATACTGAAGCTTTCTTT.

J is TRBJ2-5 and V is TRBV7-9; no clear D gene. Germline assignment: CDR1 SEHNR and CDR2 FQNEAQ (reference sequence). The length of the CDR3 is 14 residues. Trimming shortened V by 6 bases and J by 1 base, and 12 bases separated the two germline ends. The CDR3 spells CASSYFGSQETQYF. The CDR3 bases are TGTGCCAGCAGTTACTTCGGTAGCCAAGAGACCCAGTACTTC.

The CDR3 reads CASSLYGLTTGGFYNEQFF. Here the CDR3 DNA reads TGTGCCAGCAGTTTATATGGACTCACGACAGGAGGATTTTACAATGAGCAGTTCTTC. The V gene is TRBV27, the J gene TRBJ2-1, with D possibly being TRBD1 (6 bases). This CDR3 contains 19 residues. Germline V gene lookup returns CDR1 MNHEY and CDR2 SMNVEV (reference sequence). Trimming took off 1 base at V and 4 bases at J, with 23 bases between the two ends.

The chain links TRBV10-3 to TRBJ1-2, with a tentative D call TRBD1 (5 bases). The germline gives CDR1 ENHRY, CDR2 SYGVKD. Deletions cut 4 bases from V and 3 bases from J, with 21 bases between. This CDR3 has 17 residues. Written as DNA, the CDR3 is TGTGCCATCAGTGTAAGGCAGGGTGAGGACGCCTACTATGGCTACACCTTC. Translation gives CAISVRQGEDAYYGYTF.

The genes are TRBV28 and TRBJ2-1; 13 bases line up with TRBD2. The CDR3 totals 16 residues. The ends lost 1 base at V and 9 bases at J; junction bases unmatched: 6. Germline lookup yields CDR1 MDHEN and CDR2 SYDVKM. The CDR3 sequence is CASSLSGTSGISEQFF. The CDR3 DNA reads TGTGCCAGCAGTTTATCAGGGACTAGCGGGATCAGTGAGCAGTTCTTC.

This rearrangement joins TRBV30 to TRBJ1-1, with D perhaps TRBD1 (5 bases). The CDR3 length is 15 residues. Trimming pared 0 bases from V and 1 base from J, leaving 12 bases between. Per the germline V gene, CDR1 is GTSNPN and CDR2 is SVGIG (reference sequence). The CDR3 reads CAWSVGVSWNTEAFF. As DNA, the CDR3 is TGTGCCTGGAGTGTAGGGGTATCGTGGAACACTGAAGCTTTCTTT.

The J gene is TRBJ2-7, the V gene TRBV4-3, with 7 bases aligning to TRBD2. Germline CDR1 is LGHNA and CDR2 is YSLEER. Losses at the gene ends were 1 base for V and 1 base for J; bases not matched to a gene: 4. CDR3 size: 15 residues. CDR3 sequence (DNA): TGCGCCAGCAGCCAAGGGCTAGCGGCTTCCTACGAGCAGTACTTC. This codes for CASSQGLAASYEQYF.

This chain joins TRBV6-2 or TRBV6-3 and TRBJ2-5, with 7 bases aligning to TRBD2. The CDR3 has 15 amino acids. J lost 4 bases, V lost 5 bases, and 10 bases had no gene match. The germline CDR1 and CDR2 sequences are MNHEY and SVGEGT. CDR3 in DNA: TGTGCCAGCAGTCCCGGGACTACGGTTCCAGAGACCCAGTACTTC. Its protein is CASSPGTTVPETQYF.

This chain uses TRBV28 with TRBJ1-4; perhaps TRBD1 as D (5 bases). V lost 2 bases, J lost 8 bases, and 12 bases lay in between. Germline V gene lookup returns CDR1 MDHEN and CDR2 SYDVKM. The CDR3 length is 14 residues. This chain's CDR3 is CASSLDSRQEKLFF. For the CDR3, the DNA is TGTGCCAGCAGTTTAGACAGCCGGCAGGAAAAACTGTTTTTT.

V usage is TRBV19 and J usage is TRBJ1-5; no clear D. CDR3 length: 13 amino acids. The germline V gene encodes CDR1 LNHDA and CDR2 SQIVND (reference sequence). V dropped 6 bases and J dropped 5 bases, with 11 bases sitting between them. In DNA form, the CDR3 reads TGTGCCAGTAGCCCGAGGGTGTATCAGCCCCAGCATTTT. This sequence encodes CASSPRVYQPQHF. The full variable domain, in which reference TRBV19 and TRBJ1-5 provide the parts outside the CDR3, is DGGITQSPKYLFRKEGQNVTLSCEQNLNHDAMYWYRQDPGQGLRLIYYSQIVNDFQKGDIAEGYSVSREKKESFPLTVTSAQKNPTAFYLCASSPRVYQPQHFGDGTRLSIL.

The genes are TRBV4-3 and TRBJ2-1; 13 bases fit TRBD2. This CDR3 is 16 amino acids long. The germline gives CDR1 LGHNA, CDR2 YSLEER. V gave up 4 bases and J gave up 2 bases; unmatched junction bases: 2. The CDR3 loop is CASSPGLAGAYNEQFF. The CDR3 bases are TGCGCCAGCAGCCCCGGACTAGCGGGGGCCTACAATGAGCAGTTCTTC.

This clone was seen more than once but under ten times. This chain uses TRBV27 with TRBJ1-4, with TRBD1 matching 10 bases. CDR3 length: 15 amino acids. Unmatched junction bases numbered 4, after V lost 4 bases and J lost 5 bases. In germline, CDR1 is MNHEY, CDR2 SMNVEV (reference sequence). Here the CDR3 DNA reads TGTGCCAGCAGTTATTGGACAGGGGGAAATGAAAAACTGTTTTTT. Translated: CASSYWTGGNEKLFF.

V and J are TRBV2 and TRBJ1-3, with D possibly TRBD1 on 6 matching bases. Germline CDR1 SNHLY, CDR2 FYNNEI. The CDR3 contains 14 residues. The V and J ends lost 6 bases and 2 bases respectively, with 11 bases between them. In DNA, the CDR3 is TGTGCCAGCAGGGTACAGGGTCCTGGAAACACCATATATTTT. It translates to CASRVQGPGNTIYF.

V gene TRBV6-5 combines with J gene TRBJ1-1, with a tentative D call TRBD1 (6 bases). V gave up 5 bases and J gave up 5 bases, with 12 bases separating them. The CDR3 runs 13 residues. In germline, CDR1 is MNHEY, CDR2 SVGAGI. The CDR3 sequence is CASSPQGLTEAFF. DNA for the CDR3: TGTGCCAGCAGTCCCCAGGGGCTGACTGAAGCTTTCTTT.

The V and J genes are TRBV27 and TRBJ2-3; D gene unclear. The ends were cut back, 3 bases at V and 0 bases at J, with 10 bases in the middle. Germline CDR1 and CDR2: MNHEY and SMNVEV (reference sequence). The CDR3 totals 15 residues. CDR3 region: CASSFFSYSTDTQYF. CDR3 nucleotides: TGTGCCAGCAGTTTTTTCTCCTACAGCACAGATACGCAGTATTTT.

The V call is TRBV11-2, the J call TRBJ1-4; D not certain. The CDR3 spans 15 residues. Trimming cost V 1 base and J 4 bases, with 10 bases left between them. Germline CDR1 is SGHAT and CDR2 is FQNNGV. CDR3 bases: TGTGCCAGCAGCTTAGGGGAGATACTTAATGAAAAACTGTTTTTT. This codes for CASSLGEILNEKLFF.

This clone has only one observation. The chain has TRBV11-2 and TRBJ1-3; 9 nucleotides match TRBD1. CDR1 SGHAT and CDR2 FQNNGV come from the germline V gene. V lost 4 bases and J lost 0; bases outside the gene matches: 10. The CDR3 covers 18 residues. CDR3 sequence: CASSSPVVGQGSGNTIYF. The CDR3 DNA is TGTGCCAGCAGCTCGCCGGTTGTGGGACAGGGCTCTGGAAACACCATATATTTT.